The T cell receptor (beta chain) under discussion was sequenced for a study of regulatory T cells in long-lasting Graves disease. Construction of TCR beta libraries relied on iRepertoire HTBI primers and on Arm-PCR targeting CDR3 regions. Each CDR3 protein gets one entry after TCRdb re-called the multiplex PCR reads with MiXCR. This table has about 450,000 distinct CDR3 sequences, around 24% appearing once. Study-wide results and limits: Reduced TCR diversity was observed in persistent Graves' patients versus newly diagnosed patients. Persistent disease exhibited a predilection for TRBV28, TRBJ1-2 and TRBJ2-5. Among persistent patients, a larger number of public clonotypes were shared (approximately 3,000) than among newly diagnosed patients (about 970).

This CDR3 has 14 residues. The V and J ends lost 7 bases and 4 bases, in that order; junction bases with no gene match: 9. From germline, CDR1 is LGHNA and CDR2 YSLEER. As concerns this clonotype: Its specificity is not known.

Time point here: persistent/refractory GD, antithyroid drugs over 5 years with positive TRAb. From RNA extracted from PBMCs, the TCR library was made. In this cohort, patients came from an endocrinology department located in Xi'an, China. The chain couples TRBV4-3 to TRBJ1-1, with TRBD1 matching over 7 bases. This TCR was recovered from a female donor with Graves disease. Specimen: peripheral blood mononuclear cells (PBMCs), collected when the disease was refractory, from a patient treated with antithyroid drugs. The CDR3 nucleotides are TGCGCCAGCACCCCAGCCACAGGGGTCACTGAAGCTTTCTTT. Translation: CASTPATGVTEAFF.